This entry is about one TCR beta chain. Regions amplified from RNA transcripts were the TCR beta CDR3 regions. The primer set for the first-round RT-PCR of the TCR CDR3 was HTBI. TCRdb re-called the multiplex PCR reads with MiXCR, one entry per CDR3 protein. The profile covers 500,000 to 650,000 distinct CDR3 sequences, with about 20% appearing a single time and about 45% taken by the ten largest. Germline values: CDR1 KGHDR, CDR2 SFDVKD. J lost 6 bases, V lost 7 bases, and 9 bases had no gene match. This CDR3 comprises 15 residues. This sample was taken from a study of T cells in Graves' hyperthyroidism and ophthalmopathy.

The TCR was taken from a man between 35 and 55 years old with Graves' ophthalmopathy. Sequencing was carried out using blood. V gene TRBV24-1 combines with J gene TRBJ2-1, with TRBD1 matching 9 bases. CDR3 residues: CATSPPGQGINEQFF. The CDR3 DNA is TGTGCCACCAGCCCACCGGGACAGGGAATCAATGAGCAGTTCTTC.